This record concerns one T cell receptor (beta chain) sequence. Its antigen specificity is not known. No base quality values were provided; no much bigger clone lies one nucleotide off. Deletion took 4 bases off V and 7 bases off J, with a span of 10 bases between the germline ends. The CDR3 has 12 amino acids, counting the end cysteine and phenylalanine. The DNA shown is the 36-base CDR3, in frame from base 1. The germline V gene (reference sequence) yields MNHNY for CDR1 and SVGAGI for CDR2. The data were obtained in a study of OX40 agonist ivuxolimab in advanced cancers. Some background on the complete study: Ivuxolimab was an agonistic, fully human IgG2 monoclonal antibody directed against OX40 (CD134), a costimulatory receptor. Intravenous ivuxolimab was administered to patients every 2 weeks at six dose levels: 0.01, 0.1, 0.3, 1.5, 3 and 10 mg/kg. A male proportion of roughly 80% and a mean age of roughly 58 years, ranging from roughly 23 to 85, were recorded for the dose-escalation cohort. Peripheral TCRbeta sequencing was intended to test whether TCR sequence diversity was altered and clonal T-cell expansion was caused by ivuxolimab. The paper reports the monotherapy dose-escalation portion (N of about 54 patients) of the phase I ivuxolimab trial. Prior anti-PD-1, anti-PD-L1 or anti-CTLA-4 therapy was permitted, and approximately 40% of dose-escalation patients had received checkpoint inhibitors. Partial responses were achieved by three dose-escalation patients, of whom one had hepatocellular carcinoma and two had cutaneous melanoma. Among the roughly 50 dose-escalation patients, about 19 had hepatocellular carcinoma, approximately 15 melanoma, 9 renal cell carcinoma and 9 head and neck cancer. What the authors observed across the whole study: At doses from 0.1 to 3.0 mg/kg, clonal expansion was seen in both CD4+ and CD8+ blood T cells between baseline and week 6. Partial responders in the 0.1-3.0 mg/kg groups had among the lowest normalized peripheral clonal expansion, especially among CD8+ T cells. Low levels of normalized T-cell clonal expansion were also seen in some nonresponding patients. The antigen specificity of the clonally expanded peripheral T cells was not determined. After ivuxolimab, more expanded clones were found on average in CD8+ T cells than in CD4+ T cells.

Genomic DNA was extracted from sorted cells for sequencing of the TCRbeta CDR3 region. TCRbeta CDR3 regions were sequenced using the immunoSEQ Assay. The source is immuneACCESS, and TCRdb retained only in-frame sequences with V and J called. Part of the clones is not carried over; for the studies checked, unresolved V genes explain less than half of this, and the remainder is unexplained. The sample table shows about 47,000 clones, and about nine tenths are seen once. The biggest ten clones account for about 7.8% of the sample. Patients with a history of autoimmune disease or receiving systemic immunosuppression were excluded from the trial. Peripheral blood for TCR sequencing was drawn from every dose cohort at baseline, at cycle 4 day 1 and at cycle 7 day 1. Samples were obtained from an open-label, multicenter, first-in-human phase I dose-escalation trial of ivuxolimab. The trial enrolled adults with locally advanced or metastatic head and neck squamous cell, hepatocellular, melanoma or renal cell carcinoma. CD4+ and CD8+ T cells were sorted separately from peripheral blood before TCR sequencing.

The sample was CD4+ or CD8+ T cells sorted from blood, taken in a trial of the OX40 agonist ivuxolimab. This chain joins TRBV6-6 to TRBJ1-1; the best D guess is TRBD1, with 5 bases matching. The sequence derives from an adult with an advanced solid tumor such as melanoma, head and neck, liver or kidney cancer. The CDR3 here reads CASSWTTLEAFF. The DNA sequence is as follows: TGTGCCAGCAGTTGGACAACACTTGAAGCTTTCTTT.